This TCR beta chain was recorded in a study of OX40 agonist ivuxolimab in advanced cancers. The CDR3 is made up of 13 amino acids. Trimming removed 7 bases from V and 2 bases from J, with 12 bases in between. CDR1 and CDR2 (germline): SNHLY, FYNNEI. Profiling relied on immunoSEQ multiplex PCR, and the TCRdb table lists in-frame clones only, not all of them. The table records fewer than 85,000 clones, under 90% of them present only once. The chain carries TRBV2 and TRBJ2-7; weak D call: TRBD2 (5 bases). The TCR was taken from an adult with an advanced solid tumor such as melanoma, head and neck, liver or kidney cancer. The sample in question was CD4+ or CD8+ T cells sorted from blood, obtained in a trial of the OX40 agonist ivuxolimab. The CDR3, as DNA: TGTGCCAGCAACCGGGATCGGACCTACGAGCAGTACTTC. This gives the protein CASNRDRTYEQYF. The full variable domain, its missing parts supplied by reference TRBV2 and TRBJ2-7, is EPEVTQTPSHQVTQMGQEVILRCVPISNHLYFYWYRQILGQKVEFLVSFYNNEISEKSEIFDDQFSVERPDGSNFTLKIRSTKLEDSAMYFCASNRDRTYEQYFGPGTRLTVT.